The clone carrying this T cell receptor beta chain was seen a few times. V was shortened by 3 bases and J by 8 bases, with 16 bases between the two germline ends. The CDR3 is 14 residues long. Germline V lookup: CDR1 LNHDA, CDR2 SQIVND (reference sequence). Authors' processing steps: Cell counts per sample came from amplifying reference gene primers. Clones were read by immunoSEQ multiplex PCR, and TCRdb kept only the in-frame ones, dropping some. Clone size and the V and J calls come from that table; the DNA yielded D and trimming. There are 120,000 to 150,000 clones in the sample; roughly 84% occur only once, and 5.5% lies in the top ten. The data belong to a study of blood T cell repertoires in COVID-19. At the level of the study: Spain, Italy and the United States supplied samples that represented acute and convalescent COVID-19. The analysed material was cDNA or gDNA that came from T cells, B-cell-depleted T cells, or PBMCs.

Participants spanned ages about 18 to 89 years and resided in roughly 22 US areas. The sequencing sample was made of PBMCs or T cells enriched from blood (not recorded which). The V call is TRBV19, the J call TRBJ1-2; D not certain. The clonotype was recovered from a man aged 40-55 years with acute COVID-19. This CDR3 is CASSILRAGFGYTF. CDR3 DNA sequence: TGTGCCAGTAGTATCCTCCGTGCGGGGTTCGGCTACACCTTC.